This TCR beta chain was identified during a study of shared clonotypes between healthy human individuals. Notes on the study in general: Represented genetic and exposure-history diversity was restricted by having few donors.

Here immunoSEQ multiplex PCR was the method, and the copy in TCRdb shows in-frame clones only, minus some. The sample shows some 2,500,000 clones, 85% to 95% of them seen only once. Germline CDR1 is LNHDA and CDR2 is SQIVND (reference sequence). The length of the CDR3 is 12 residues. V lost 2 bases and J 9 bases, leaving 10 bases between the germline ends. Points on this clone: Its target is unknown.

The J gene is TRBJ1-1, the V gene TRBV19; D is unresolved. Material for sequencing was naive CD4+ T cells from PBMCs. Described subset: CD45RA+ positively selected. The TCR originated in a man between 18 and 35 years old in good health. Some clones in this sample may be carry-over from other donors' samples. The CDR3 sequence is CASSILSGQAFF. The CDR3 region has the DNA TGTGCCAGTAGTATACTCTCAGGCCAAGCTTTCTTT.